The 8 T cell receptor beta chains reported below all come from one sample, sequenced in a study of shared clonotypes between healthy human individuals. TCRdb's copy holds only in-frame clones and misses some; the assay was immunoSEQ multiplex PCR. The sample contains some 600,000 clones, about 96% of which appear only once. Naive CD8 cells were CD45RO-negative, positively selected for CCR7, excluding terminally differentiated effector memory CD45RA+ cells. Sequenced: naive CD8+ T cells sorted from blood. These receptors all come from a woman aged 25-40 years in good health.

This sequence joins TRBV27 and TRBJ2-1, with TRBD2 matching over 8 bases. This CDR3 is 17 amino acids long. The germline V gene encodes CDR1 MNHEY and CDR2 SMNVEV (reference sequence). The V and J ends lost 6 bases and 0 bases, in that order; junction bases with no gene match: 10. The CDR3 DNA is TGTGCCAGCAGCTCCGAAATTGCGGGAGGCTCCTACAATGAGCAGTTCTTC. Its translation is CASSSEIAGGSYNEQFF.

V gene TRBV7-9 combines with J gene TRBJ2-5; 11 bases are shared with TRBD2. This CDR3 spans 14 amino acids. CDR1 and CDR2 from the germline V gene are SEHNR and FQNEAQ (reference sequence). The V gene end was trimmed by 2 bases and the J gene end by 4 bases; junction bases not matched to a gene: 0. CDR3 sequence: CASSLTSGGETQYF. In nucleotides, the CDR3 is TGTGCCAGCAGCTTAACTAGCGGGGGAGAGACCCAGTACTTC.

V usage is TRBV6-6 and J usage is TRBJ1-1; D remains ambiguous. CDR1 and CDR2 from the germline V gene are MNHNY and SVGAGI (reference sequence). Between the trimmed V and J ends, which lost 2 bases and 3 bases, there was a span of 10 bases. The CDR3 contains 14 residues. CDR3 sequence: CASSYRSGYTEAFF. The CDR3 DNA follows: TGTGCCAGCAGTTACCGCAGCGGGTACACTGAAGCTTTCTTT.

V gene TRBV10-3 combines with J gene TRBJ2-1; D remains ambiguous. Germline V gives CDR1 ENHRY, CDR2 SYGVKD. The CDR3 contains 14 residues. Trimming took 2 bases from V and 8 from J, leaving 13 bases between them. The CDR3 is CAISELSLRDEQFF. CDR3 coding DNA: TGTGCCATCAGTGAGCTTAGTTTAAGGGATGAGCAGTTCTTC.

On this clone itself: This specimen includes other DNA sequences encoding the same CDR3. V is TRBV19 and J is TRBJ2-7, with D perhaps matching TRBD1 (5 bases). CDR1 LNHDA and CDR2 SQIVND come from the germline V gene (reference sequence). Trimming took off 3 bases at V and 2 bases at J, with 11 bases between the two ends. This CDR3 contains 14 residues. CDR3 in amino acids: CASSISGATYEQYF. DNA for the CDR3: TGTGCCAGTAGTATCTCTGGGGCTACCTACGAGCAGTACTTC.

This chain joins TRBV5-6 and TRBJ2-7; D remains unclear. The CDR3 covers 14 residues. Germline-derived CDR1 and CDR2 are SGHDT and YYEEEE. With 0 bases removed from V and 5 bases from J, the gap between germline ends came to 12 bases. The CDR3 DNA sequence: TGTGCCAGCAGCTTGGATGTGGGGTGGAACGAGCAGTACTTC. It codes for CASSLDVGWNEQYF.

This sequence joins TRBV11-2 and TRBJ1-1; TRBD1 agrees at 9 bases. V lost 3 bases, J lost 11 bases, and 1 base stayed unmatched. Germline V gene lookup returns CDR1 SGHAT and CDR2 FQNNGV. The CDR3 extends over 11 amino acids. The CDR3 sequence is CASSFGQGAFF. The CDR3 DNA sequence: TGTGCCAGCAGCTTTGGACAGGGGGCTTTCTTT.

The CDR3 is CASEPGLAPGGGSYNEQFF. The CDR3 DNA reads TGCGCCAGCGAACCGGGACTAGCGCCCGGAGGAGGGTCCTACAATGAGCAGTTCTTC. The chain carries TRBV10-1 and TRBJ2-1; TRBD2 agrees at 10 bases. Germline V gene lookup returns CDR1 WNHNN and CDR2 SYGVQD (reference sequence). This CDR3 comprises 19 residues. V was pared by 8 bases and J by 1 base, with 17 bases of the junction left unmatched.